A single sample gave rise to the 8 T cell receptor beta chains below, sequenced in a study of PD-1 blockade in classical Hodgkin lymphoma. Every one of the patients relapsed after autologous stem cell transplantation (brentuximab vedotin exposure was variable). The data were produced by immunoSEQ multiplex PCR, yet TCRdb's version contains in-frame clones alone and is incomplete. This table holds approximately 17,000 clones, around 86% found once. This sample comprised peripheral blood mononuclear cells (PBMCs), obtained at baseline. Every receptor here comes from a human donor with classical Hodgkin lymphoma.

J is TRBJ2-2 and V is TRBV11-3; D possibly corresponds to TRBD2 (5 bases). Germline lookup yields CDR1 SGHNT and CDR2 YENEEA. V lost 10 bases to trimming and J lost 0 bases, with 12 bases between them. This CDR3 is built from 14 residues. CDR3 DNA sequence: TGTGCCACCAAGAACGGGACGAACACCGGGGAGCTGTTTTTT. It encodes CATKNGTNTGELFF.

This clone was observed once. This rearrangement joins TRBV11-2 to TRBJ2-1; D might be TRBD1 or TRBD2, each matching 5 bases. The germline V gene has CDR1 SGHAT and CDR2 FQNNGV. CDR3 size: 15 residues. Trimming removed 1 base from V and 2 bases from J, with 9 bases in between. The CDR3 DNA is TGTGCCAGCAGCTTAGGACGGGGCACCTACAATGAGCAGTTCTTC. It codes for CASSLGRGTYNEQFF.

CDR3 nucleotides: TGTGCCACCAGCAGCACGAAACAGGGATTCAATCAGCCCCAGCATTTT. The encoded protein is CATSSTKQGFNQPQHF. The rearrangement links TRBV15 to TRBJ1-5, with D possibly TRBD1 on 6 matching bases. Trimming pared 3 bases from V and 3 bases from J, leaving 15 bases between. Germline V gene lookup returns CDR1 LNHNV and CDR2 YYDKDF (reference sequence). The CDR3 has 16 residues.

This chain links TRBV30 with TRBJ2-7; tentative D call: TRBD2 (6 bases). The CDR3 spans 13 residues. Germline V gene data show CDR1 as GTSNPN and CDR2 as SVGIG (reference sequence). V was pared by 4 bases and J by 1 base, with 11 bases between. CDR3 DNA sequence: TGTGCCTGGACCCCCGCGGGGTCCTACGAGCAGTACTTC. Translation: CAWTPAGSYEQYF.

The rearrangement uses TRBV6-1 and TRBJ1-4; D is undetermined. Between the trimmed V and J ends, which lost 11 bases and 8 bases, there was a span of 9 bases. The germline V gene encodes CDR1 MNHNS and CDR2 SASEGT. The CDR3 covers 10 residues. The CDR3: CASSSEKLFF. CDR3 coding DNA: TGTGCCTCTTCCTCCGAAAAACTGTTTTTT.

The DNA for the CDR3 is TGTGCCAGTAGTTCCCAGGGGATAGGCGATACGCAGTATTTT. Translating gives CASSSQGIGDTQYF. The chain has TRBV19 and TRBJ2-3, with a tentative D call TRBD1 (6 bases). The length of the CDR3 is 14 residues. CDR1 and CDR2 (germline): LNHDA, SQIVND (reference sequence). The V end lost 5 bases, the J end lost 6 bases, and 15 bases lay between the germline ends.

V usage is TRBV11-2 and J usage is TRBJ2-7; D not certain. Germline loops: CDR1 SGHAT, CDR2 FQNNGV. The ends were cut back, 3 bases at V and 0 bases at J, with 6 bases in the middle. CDR3 length equals 13 residues. The CDR3: CASSLGFSYEQYF. The CDR3 region has the DNA TGTGCCAGCAGCTTGGGATTCTCCTACGAGCAGTACTTC.

This chain links TRBV13 with TRBJ1-2; D is unclear. This CDR3 is 12 amino acids long. Germline V lookup: CDR1 PRHDT, CDR2 FYEKMQ (reference sequence). Trimming cost V 4 bases and J 3 bases, with 6 bases left between them. The CDR3 DNA sequence: TGTGCCAGCAGCTCCGGGTACTATGGCTACACCTTC. Residues: CASSSGYYGYTF.